This T cell receptor beta chain was captured by sequencing in a study of blood T cell repertoires in COVID-19. Across the whole study: Sites in the United States, Italy and Spain provided acute and convalescent COVID-19 samples. The analysed material was cDNA or gDNA that came from T cells, B-cell-depleted T cells, or PBMCs.

Per the study methods: Reference gene primers were amplified, and this amplification served to estimate nucleated cell counts. The data were produced by immunoSEQ multiplex PCR, yet TCRdb's version contains in-frame clones alone and is incomplete. V, J and clone size are those of that table, while D and trimming were read from the DNA. The sample carries 70,000 to 90,000 clones, roughly four fifths recorded once. V dropped 2 bases and J dropped 2; count of bases not matched to a gene: 6. Germline V gives CDR1 SGHAT, CDR2 FQNNGV. The CDR3 covers 16 residues. The sample consisted of peripheral blood. The source is a woman of 80 years or more with acute or convalescent COVID-19. The V gene is TRBV11-2, the J gene TRBJ2-1; TRBD2 agrees at 7 bases. The CDR3 spells CASSLIGTTAYNEQFF. Written as DNA, the CDR3 is TGTGCCAGCAGCTTAATAGGGACTACCGCCTACAATGAGCAGTTCTTC.